The 21 T cell receptor beta chains below come from one sample, sequenced in a study of T cell repertoires in cytomegalovirus infection. TCRdb analysed the reads with MiXCR anew, one entry per CDR3 protein. The sample holds approximately 70,000 distinct CDR3 sequences, roughly 20% seen once. Which antigens these TCRs recognize remains unknown. The sample consisted of CD8+ T cells from cultured PBMCs, taken from culture after CMV antigen stimulation. These receptors all stem from a human donor in good health (CMV status not recorded). Some clones in this sample may be carry-over from other donors' samples.

The rearrangement uses TRBV28 and TRBJ2-7; no clear D gene. Germline V lookup: CDR1 MDHEN, CDR2 SYDVKM. CDR3 length equals 14 residues. Trimming cost V 10 bases and J 3 bases, with 19 bases left between them. CDR3 amino acids: CATNPSVRNYEQYF. For the CDR3, the DNA is TGTGCCACCAATCCCTCTGTCAGAAACTACGAGCAGTACTTC.

The V gene is TRBV6-2 or TRBV6-3, the J gene TRBJ1-5; no clear D gene. V lost 5 bases and J lost 8, with 4 bases in between. The CDR3 is 10 residues long. Germline CDR1 and CDR2: MNHEY and SVGEGT. In DNA form, the CDR3 reads TGTGCCAGCAGTCGGGAGCCCCAGCATTTT. It encodes CASSREPQHF.

The V gene is TRBV7-9, the J gene TRBJ1-1; D is unclear. The germline CDR1 and CDR2 sequences are SEHNR and FQNEAQ (reference sequence). The V end was cut by 4 bases, the J end by 4 bases, with 13 bases between. The CDR3 is 14 amino acids. The CDR3 sequence is CASSSPIRPTEAFF. The DNA for the CDR3 is TGTGCCAGCAGCTCACCTATCCGGCCCACTGAAGCTTTCTTT.

There are a few counts of this clonotype. The genes are TRBV19 and TRBJ2-1; 7 bases fit TRBD2. Looked up from germline, CDR1 is LNHDA and CDR2 is SQIVND (reference sequence). CDR3 length: 17 amino acids. J was trimmed by 9 bases and V by 0 bases; bases with no gene match: 14. The DNA for the CDR3 is TGTGCCAGTAGTATAGAGGTCGTGGGGGGGAGCCTGGGTGAGCAGTTCTTC. Translation: CASSIEVVGGSLGEQFF.

The rearrangement joins TRBV7-8 to TRBJ1-1, with 9 nucleotides matching TRBD1. This CDR3 is built from 14 residues. Germline loops: CDR1 SGHVS, CDR2 FQNEAQ. V shed 8 bases and J 4 bases; nucleotides not matched to a gene: 8. DNA of the CDR3: TGTGCCAGCTCAGCGGGACAGGGATTCACTGAAGCTTTCTTT. Residues: CASSAGQGFTEAFF.

This clonotype was detected once. The chain has TRBV12-3 or TRBV12-4 and TRBJ1-1; weak D call: TRBD1 (5 bases). The CDR3 extends over 14 amino acids. Deletions cut 3 bases from V and 4 bases from J, with 12 bases between. The CDR3, as DNA: TGTGCCAGCAGTTTCGGCGGGGGGTTCACTGAAGCTTTCTTT. Its protein product is CASSFGGGFTEAFF.

This clonotype was recorded many times. One end of the junction is discordant with germline, which a read error may explain. The genes are TRBV15 and TRBJ1-4; perhaps TRBD1 as D (6 bases). The length of the CDR3 is 15 residues. Germline assignment: CDR1 LNHNV and CDR2 YYDKDF (reference sequence). The CDR3 DNA reads TGTGCCACCAGTAGAGAAGGGGGTAGAAGTGAAAAACTGTTTTTT. As protein: CATSREGGRSEKLFF.

The rearrangement joins TRBV7-8 to TRBJ2-5, with 7 bases lining up with TRBD1. J gave up 3 bases and V 4 bases, and 14 bases lay outside the gene matches. CDR1 SGHVS and CDR2 FQNEAQ come from the germline V gene. This CDR3 comprises 17 residues. CDR3 nucleotides: TGTGCCAGCAGCTCGATCCGGGACAGCGGTGGAGAAGAGACCCAGTACTTC. This sequence encodes CASSSIRDSGGEETQYF.

A few counts support this clonotype. The V call is TRBV24-1, the J call TRBJ2-2; 9 nucleotides agree with TRBD2. Germline-derived CDR1 and CDR2 are KGHDR and SFDVKD. V shed 4 bases and J 6 bases; nucleotides not matched to a gene: 8. The CDR3 covers 16 residues. In DNA form, the CDR3 reads TGTGCCACCAGTGAGCTGTCTAGCGGGACTTCCGGGGAGCTGTTTTTT. It specifies CATSELSSGTSGELFF.

The rearrangement joins TRBV10-3 to TRBJ2-7; 8 bases line up with TRBD1. CDR1 and CDR2 (germline): ENHRY, SYGVKD. The CDR3 consists of 14 residues. V was pared by 4 bases and J by 2 bases, with 4 bases of the junction left unmatched. The CDR3 loop reads CAISGTGLTYEQYF. The DNA for the CDR3 is TGTGCCATCAGTGGGACAGGGTTGACCTACGAGCAGTACTTC.

This clonotype was seen at least ten times. The chain employs TRBV4-1 and TRBJ2-7, with D possibly being TRBD1 (6 bases). Germline CDR1 reads MGHRA; CDR2 reads YSYEKL. Trimming stripped 0 bases from V and 3 bases from J, with 12 bases between. The CDR3 length is 15 residues. Written as DNA, the CDR3 is TGCGCCAGCAGCCAAGAAGCAGGGGCATACTACGAGCAGTACTTC. As protein: CASSQEAGAYYEQYF.

V gene TRBV7-2 combines with J gene TRBJ1-2; 7 bases agree with TRBD1. This CDR3 contains 15 residues. Germline CDR1 is SGHTA and CDR2 is FQGNSA. Trimming at V came to 0 bases and at J to 5 bases, leaving 6 bases not matched to a gene. This chain's CDR3 is CASSLAQGSAYGYTF. CDR3 bases: TGTGCCAGCAGCTTAGCACAGGGGAGTGCTTATGGCTACACCTTC.

In nucleotides, the CDR3 is TGTGCCAGCAGTCCCCCGGAAAGGGAGACCCAGTACTTC. It yields the protein CASSPPERETQYF. The chain recombines TRBV12-3 or TRBV12-4 with TRBJ2-5; D unresolved. The V end lost 5 bases, the J end lost 5 bases, and 12 bases lay between the germline ends. This CDR3 has 13 residues.

J is TRBJ2-7 and V is TRBV4-1; D is unclear. V lost 10 bases, J lost 1 base, and 17 bases lay in between. The CDR3 has 14 residues. Germline-derived CDR1 and CDR2 are MGHRA and YSYEKL. Here the CDR3 DNA reads TGCGCCACCTCAGCCCTGGGAAAATCCTACGAGCAGTACTTC. Translated: CATSALGKSYEQYF.

The sample holds a few counts of this clonotype. The chain recombines TRBV27 with TRBJ2-5; 11 bases line up with TRBD1. The CDR3 sequence is 15 residues long. Per the germline V gene, CDR1 is MNHEY and CDR2 is SMNVEV (reference sequence). Trimming took 4 bases from V and 4 from J; bases not matched to a gene: 5. The chain's CDR3 is CASSSSGTGGETQYF. The CDR3 DNA is TGTGCCAGCAGTTCATCCGGGACAGGGGGAGAGACCCAGTACTTC.

This clonotype turned up a few times. The chain uses TRBV27 and TRBJ2-6, with unresolved D. Germline V gene sequence: CDR1 MNHEY, CDR2 SMNVEV (reference sequence). CDR3 length: 14 residues. Trimming removed 6 bases at V and 0 bases at J, with 6 bases between. CDR3: CASRESSGANVLTF. Here the CDR3 DNA reads TGTGCCAGCAGGGAGTCCTCTGGGGCCAACGTCCTGACTTTC.

This clonotype was recorded a few times. V is TRBV19 and J is TRBJ1-1, with D perhaps TRBD1 (5 bases). The CDR3 totals 14 residues. Deletions cut 3 bases from V and 2 bases from J, with 10 bases between. Germline values: CDR1 LNHDA, CDR2 SQIVND (reference sequence). CDR3 amino acids: CASSIGQGNTEAFF. The CDR3 DNA reads as TGTGCCAGTAGTATCGGGCAGGGAAACACTGAAGCTTTCTTT. Full variable domain (missing parts from reference TRBV19 and TRBJ1-1): DGGITQSPKYLFRKEGQNVTLSCEQNLNHDAMYWYRQDPGQGLRLIYYSQIVNDFQKGDIAEGYSVSREKKESFPLTVTSAQKNPTAFYLCASSIGQGNTEAFFGQGTRLTVV.

The rearrangement joins TRBV6-6 to TRBJ1-1; D is unclear. Germline CDR1 and CDR2: MNHNY and SVGAGI (reference sequence). The CDR3 sequence is 15 residues long. V lost 2 bases, J lost 1 base, and 11 bases lay in between. The CDR3 DNA reads TGTGCCAGCAGTTACGGAGCACCTCCGAACACTGAAGCTTTCTTT. This translates into CASSYGAPPNTEAFF.

This clonotype came up a few times. This chain connects TRBV2 to TRBJ1-4; D remains unclear. This CDR3 comprises 11 residues. Germline lookup yields CDR1 SNHLY and CDR2 FYNNEI. With 5 bases removed from V and 3 bases from J, the gap between germline ends came to 1 base. The CDR3 reads CASSPNEKLFF. The CDR3 DNA follows: TGTGCCAGCAGTCCTAATGAAAAACTGTTTTTT.

This clonotype was counted between two and nine times. The chain couples TRBV7-2 to TRBJ2-3; 7 positions agree with TRBD2. Germline V gene sequence: CDR1 SGHTA, CDR2 FQGNSA. The CDR3 is made up of 15 amino acids. Trimming took 3 bases from V and 1 from J; bases not matched to a gene: 4. CDR3 coding DNA: TGTGCCAGCAGCTTGATGGCGGGGGGCACAGATACGCAGTATTTT. It is translated as CASSLMAGGTDTQYF.

The rearrangement links TRBV7-2 to TRBJ1-5, with D unresolved. This CDR3 is 13 amino acids long. Germline CDR1 and CDR2: SGHTA and FQGNSA. The ends were cut back, 2 bases at V and 9 bases at J, with 11 bases in the middle. The chain's CDR3 is CASSLKDGWPQHF. The CDR3 nucleotides are TGTGCCAGCAGCTTAAAGGATGGCTGGCCCCAGCATTTT.